This T cell receptor beta chain was recorded in a study of regulatory T cells in long-lasting Graves disease. For TCR beta, libraries came from iRepertoire HTBI primers and Arm-PCR of CDR3 regions. In TCRdb, the multiplex PCR reads were re-called with MiXCR into one record per CDR3 protein. The repertoire holds under 500,000 distinct CDR3 sequences, with less than 25% as singletons. CDR1 MNHNS and CDR2 SASEGT come from the germline V gene. J was trimmed by 4 bases and V by 1 base; bases with no gene match: 3. The CDR3 totals 15 residues. Time point indicated: persistent/refractory GD, antithyroid drugs over 5 years with positive TRAb. PBMC RNA was the source of the TCR library. Study conclusions and caveats: Newly diagnosed disease favored TRBV20-1 and TRBJ2-1 over persistent disease. Thyroid tissue went unexamined; only peripheral blood was analyzed.

Many counts were recorded for this clonotype. Its target is not known. The material was peripheral blood mononuclear cells (PBMCs), obtained when the disease was refractory, from a patient treated with antithyroid drugs. This clonotype was sampled from a female donor with Graves disease. V and J are TRBV6-1 and TRBJ1-5; TRBD1 aligns across 8 bases. Written as DNA, the CDR3 is TGTGCCAGCAGTGAAGGACAGGGGATGAATCAGCCCCAGCATTTT. Its protein is CASSEGQGMNQPQHF.